This T cell receptor (beta chain) was observed in a study of beta chain features in type 1 diabetes. As every portion of the isolated RNA was reverse transcribed, the sequencing read expressed TCRB transcripts. The table came from immunoSEQ multiplex PCR; TCRdb's copy has only in-frame clones and leaves some out. The sample gives some 900,000 clones, about a sixth of which show up once; 0.02% to 0.03% is in the top ten. The V gene lost 6 bases and the J gene lost 4 bases, with 15 bases spanning the gap. Per germline, CDR1 MNHEY and CDR2 SVGAGI. This CDR3 is built from 15 residues. The sequenced sample consisted of naive CD4+ T cells from blood. The chain combines TRBV6-5 with TRBJ1-4, with TRBD1 as a possible D gene (5 bases). The TCR sequence derives from a woman between 18 and 30 years old in good health. DNA of the CDR3: TGTGCCAGCAGGGACTGGGGGGGAGTTAATGAAAAACTGTTTTTT. This gives the protein CASRDWGGVNEKLFF.